This T cell receptor beta chain was captured in a study of human CD8 memory T cell subsets. It was UMI-labeled 5' RACE by which the TCR beta libraries were made. One entry per CDR3 protein, without DNA, is what TCRdb gives after re-calling the 5' RACE reads. The sample features about 18,000 distinct CDR3 sequences, with less than 6% in its top ten. From germline, CDR1 is DFQATT and CDR2 SNEGSKA (reference sequence). This CDR3 is built from 17 residues. The PBMC came from buffy coats of healthy donors. The study used negative magnetic separation to enrich total CD8+ T cells. General study results and limits: Estimation with Chao1 suggested higher diversity among stem-like memory T cells relative to precursor exhausted T cells. A similarly high level of diversity characterized stem-like memory and precursor exhausted T cells, unlike effector memory cells.

As concerns this clonotype: Its specificity is not known.

Input material: CD8+ T cells from PBMCs. V gene TRBV20-1 combines with J gene TRBJ1-5. The receptor was derived from a human donor in good health. This CDR3 is CSARASSGYISNQPQHF.